The 22 T cell receptor beta chains below all came from one sample that was sequenced in a study of OX40 agonist ivuxolimab in advanced cancers. The library was generated by the immunoSEQ multiplex PCR assay. The clones in this table, taken by TCRdb from immuneACCESS, are in-frame only. Not every clone is retained; where verified, under half of the shortfall comes from an unresolved V gene, and the cause of the rest is unknown. Counted in this sample were under 85,000 clones; 94% of them appeared once. 8% to 13% of the sample rests with the top ten. Sequenced here: CD4+ or CD8+ T cells sorted from blood, sampled in a trial of the OX40 agonist ivuxolimab. The receptors derive from an adult with an advanced solid tumor such as melanoma, head and neck, liver or kidney cancer.

This clone was observed a single time. The chain has TRBV28 and TRBJ2-7; 9 nucleotides match TRBD1. Germline values: CDR1 MDHEN, CDR2 SYDVKM. CDR3 length equals 16 residues. The junction had 13 bases not matched to a gene; V was cut back by 5 bases and J by 5 bases. The CDR3 loop is CASSRNRGRAVDEQYF. The CDR3 DNA reads TGTGCCAGCAGTCGCAACAGGGGGCGCGCGGTGGACGAGCAGTACTTC. Combining the CDR3 with reference TRBV28 and TRBJ2-7 gives the whole variable domain DVKVTQSSRYLVKRTGEKVFLECVQDMDHENMFWYRQDPGLGLRLIYFSYDVKMKEKGDIPEGYSVSREKKERFSLILESASTNQTSMYLCASSRNRGRAVDEQYFGPGTRLTVT.

About this clone: An end of the junction does not agree with germline; a read error may underlie this. V is TRBV7-7 and J is TRBJ1-1; D ambiguous. CDR3 length: 14 residues. The germline CDR1 and CDR2 sequences are SSHAT and FNYEAQ (reference sequence). As DNA, the CDR3 is TGTGCTAGCAGCTTAACCGGGATGAACACTGAAGCTTTCTTT. The encoded protein is CASSLTGMNTEAFF.

The rearrangement joins TRBV7-2 to TRBJ1-1, with TRBD1 identical over 10 bases. CDR3 size: 15 residues. J was trimmed by 8 bases and V by 3 bases; bases with no gene match: 9. In germline, CDR1 is SGHTA, CDR2 FQGNSA. The CDR3 spells CASSLRQGAQGEAFF. DNA for the CDR3: TGTGCCAGCAGCTTGAGACAGGGGGCGCAGGGGGAAGCTTTCTTT.

The chain uses TRBV30 and TRBJ2-1; the match to TRBD1 covers 9 bases. This CDR3 comprises 14 residues. Germline CDR1 reads GTSNPN; CDR2 reads SVGIG (reference sequence). With V trimmed by 1 base and J by 8 bases, 6 bases remained unmatched. The CDR3 DNA sequence: TGTGCCTGGAGTGCCGGGACAGGGTTCGATGAGCAGTTCTTC. It is translated as CAWSAGTGFDEQFF.

The chain recombines TRBV7-9 with TRBJ2-2; D uncertain. Trimming took off 1 base at V and 10 bases at J, with 7 bases between the two ends. The CDR3 is 12 residues long. Germline V gene sequence: CDR1 SEHNR, CDR2 FQNEAQ (reference sequence). CDR3 sequence (DNA): TGTGCCAGCAGCTTAGGGGGTCTGGAGCTGTTTTTT. Amino acids: CASSLGGLELFF. The entire variable domain, with the rest obtained from reference TRBV7-9 and TRBJ2-2, is as follows: DTGVSQNPRHKITKRGQNVTFRCDPISEHNRLYWYRQTLGQGPEFLTYFQNEAQLEKSRLLSDRFSAERPKGSFSTLEIQRTEQGDSAMYLCASSLGGLELFFGEGSRLTVL.

The chain recombines TRBV25-1 with TRBJ1-5, with TRBD1 identical over 7 bases. CDR1 and CDR2 (germline): MGHDK, SYGVNS. V shed 2 bases and J 0 bases; nucleotides not matched to a gene: 4. The CDR3 consists of 16 residues. Here the CDR3 DNA reads TGTGCCAGCAGTGAAAGGGACAGCCATAGCAATCAGCCCCAGCATTTT. It specifies CASSERDSHSNQPQHF.

V gene TRBV25-1 combines with J gene TRBJ2-1; TRBD2 aligns across 7 bases. The CDR3 is 17 residues long. CDR1 is MGHDK and CDR2 is SYGVNS in the germline V gene. J gave up 0 bases and V 4 bases, and 9 bases lay outside the gene matches. In nucleotides, the CDR3 is TGTGCCAGCAGTGTTGGGGCCGGCGGGAGCTCCTACAATGAGCAGTTCTTC. Protein product: CASSVGAGGSSYNEQFF. Combining the CDR3 with reference TRBV25-1 and TRBJ2-1 gives the whole variable domain EADIYQTPRYLVIGTGKKITLECSQTMGHDKMYWYQQDPGMELHLIHYSYGVNSTEKGDLSSESTVSRIRTEHFPLTLESARPSHTSQYLCASSVGAGGSSYNEQFFGPGTRLTVL.

The rearrangement links TRBV29-1 to TRBJ2-2, with TRBD1 matching 10 bases. Germline V CDR1 and CDR2: SQVTM, ANQGSEA. With 5 bases clipped from V and 3 bases from J, the junction kept 9 bases outside the gene matches. This CDR3 spans 16 amino acids. CDR3 residues: CSVTTWGQGYTGELFF. The CDR3 region has the DNA TGCAGCGTTACCACCTGGGGACAGGGGTACACCGGGGAGCTGTTTTTT.

The chain recombines TRBV11-3 with TRBJ1-2; D is unresolved. The CDR3 runs to 15 residues. V lost 1 base and J 4 bases, leaving 13 bases between the germline ends. Germline V gene sequence: CDR1 SGHNT, CDR2 YENEEA. The CDR3 sequence: CASSLGKDPSYGYTF. The CDR3 DNA follows: TGTGCCAGCAGCTTAGGAAAAGACCCGTCCTATGGCTACACCTTC.

The V and J genes are TRBV7-8 and TRBJ1-1; TRBD1 might be the D (5 bases). The CDR3 has 12 amino acids. Germline CDR1 and CDR2: SGHVS and FQNEAQ. The germline V and J ends were trimmed by 3 bases and 11 bases, with 13 bases remaining between them. The CDR3 region is CASSFSQGEAFF. The CDR3 DNA sequence: TGTGCCAGCAGCTTTTCCCAGGGTGAGGCTTTCTTT.

V usage is TRBV9 and J usage is TRBJ2-2, with 8 bases aligning to TRBD2. The CDR3 loop spans 14 amino acids. Germline trimming cut 2 bases from V and 7 bases from J; bases unmatched to any gene: 4. Germline values: CDR1 SGDLS, CDR2 YYNGEE. The chain's CDR3 is CASSVLREDGELFF. The CDR3 coding sequence is TGTGCCAGCAGCGTGTTGCGGGAGGACGGGGAGCTGTTTTTT.

A single count supports this clone. CDR3 loop: CASSLADTRETQYF. CDR3 nucleotides: TGTGCCAGCAGCTTAGCTGATACCAGAGAGACCCAGTACTTC. This chain links TRBV7-2 with TRBJ2-5; D is unclear. The germline V gene has CDR1 SGHTA and CDR2 FQGNSA. V was pared by 0 bases and J by 4 bases, with 9 bases between. The CDR3 is 14 residues long.

The chain couples TRBV9 to TRBJ2-1; 11 bases agree with TRBD2. J gave up 4 bases and V 3 bases, and 6 bases lay outside the gene matches. Germline V gene sequence: CDR1 SGDLS, CDR2 YYNGEE. The CDR3 covers 16 residues. This chain's CDR3 is CASSDPLAGAYNEQFF. CDR3 coding DNA: TGTGCCAGCAGCGACCCACTAGCGGGAGCTTACAATGAGCAGTTCTTC.

The rearrangement joins TRBV5-6 to TRBJ2-7, with no clear D. Trimming shortened V by 4 bases and J by 0 bases, and 20 bases separated the two germline ends. Looked up from germline, CDR1 is SGHDT and CDR2 is YYEEEE. This CDR3 contains 17 residues. CDR3 residues: CASSHTAAGPASYEQYF. As DNA, the CDR3 is TGTGCCAGCAGCCATACGGCGGCAGGCCCCGCCTCCTACGAGCAGTACTTC.

The rearrangement uses TRBV15 and TRBJ2-1; the match to TRBD1 covers 7 bases. V was pared by 5 bases and J by 0 bases, with 7 bases of the junction left unmatched. Looked up from germline, CDR1 is LNHNV and CDR2 is YYDKDF (reference sequence). The CDR3 contains 16 residues. The CDR3 protein is CATSGKDRPSYNEQFF. The CDR3 region has the DNA TGTGCCACCAGCGGGAAGGACAGGCCCTCCTACAATGAGCAGTTCTTC.

V and J are TRBV4-3 and TRBJ2-2; D is ambiguous. V was trimmed by 6 bases and J by 1 base, leaving 6 bases between them. The CDR3 sequence is 13 residues long. Per germline, CDR1 LGHNA and CDR2 YSLEER. CDR3 DNA sequence: TGCGCCAGCAGGGAGAGGAACACCGGGGAGCTGTTTTTT. Translated, it gives CASRERNTGELFF.

CDR3 sequence (DNA): TGTGCCAGCAGTTTCCCGACAGGGGGGCGGGTAGCTTTCTTT. It yields the protein CASSFPTGGRVAFF. The genes are TRBV28 and TRBJ1-1, with 9 positions matching TRBD1. The germline V gene has CDR1 MDHEN and CDR2 SYDVKM. This CDR3 region has 14 residues. V lost 3 bases, J lost 10 bases, and 9 bases stayed unmatched.

This rearrangement joins TRBV7-2 to TRBJ2-6; 7 nucleotides align to TRBD2. Germline V gene lookup returns CDR1 SGHTA and CDR2 FQGNSA. J gave up 4 bases and V 2 bases, and 2 bases lay outside the gene matches. The CDR3 has 15 amino acids. The CDR3 nucleotides read TGTGCCAGCAGCTTATTAGCGGGCGGGGCCAACGTCCTGACTTTC. It specifies CASSLLAGGANVLTF.

The gene calls are TRBV13 and TRBJ2-3; D ambiguous. The CDR3 spans 15 residues. V was clipped by 5 bases and J by 1 base, with 13 bases between them. Germline V gives CDR1 PRHDT, CDR2 FYEKMQ (reference sequence). The CDR3 protein is CASSPAEFGTDTQYF. The CDR3, as DNA: TGTGCCAGCAGCCCGGCGGAGTTTGGCACAGATACGCAGTATTTT.

The chain uses TRBV7-3 and TRBJ2-7, with 10 bases that match TRBD2. J lost 4 bases, V lost 3 bases, and 6 bases had no gene match. The CDR3 is made up of 15 amino acids. Germline CDR1 reads SGHTA; CDR2 reads FQGTGA. The CDR3 reads CASSFDNSGRYEQYF. CDR3 nucleotides: TGTGCCAGCAGCTTCGATAATAGCGGGAGGTACGAGCAGTACTTC.

The rearrangement links TRBV6-6 to TRBJ1-4; TRBD1 aligns across 8 bases. V lost 4 bases to trimming and J lost 8 bases; unmatched junction nucleotides: 9. This CDR3 has 15 residues. Looked up from germline, CDR1 is MNHNY and CDR2 is SVGAGI (reference sequence). The CDR3, as DNA: TGTGCCAGCAGTTCAGACAGGGGAAGTGAGGAAAAACTGTTTTTT. Translating gives CASSSDRGSEEKLFF.

This sequence joins TRBV13 and TRBJ2-2; the match to TRBD1 covers 7 bases. Germline V CDR1 and CDR2: PRHDT, FYEKMQ (reference sequence). With V trimmed by 5 bases and J by 5 bases, 11 bases remained unmatched. The CDR3 sequence is 16 residues long. The CDR3 coding sequence is TGTGCCAGCAGCCTGACCACAGGGGACGTAACCGGGGAGCTGTTTTTT. This sequence encodes CASSLTTGDVTGELFF.